This entry lists 13 T cell receptor beta chains sequenced from one sample in a study of blood T cell repertoires in COVID-19. Only in-frame clones appear in the TCRdb table, and some are missing; sequencing was by immunoSEQ multiplex PCR. In the table there are 200,000 or so clones, 85% to 90% of which are singletons. Sample: peripheral blood. The source is a person between 65 and 79 years old with COVID-19, enrolled during active disease.

The chain employs TRBV18 and TRBJ2-1, with D hard to call. Per germline, CDR1 KGHSH and CDR2 LQKENI. The V end was cut by 0 bases, the J end by 4 bases, with 16 bases between. This CDR3 region has 17 residues. CDR3 sequence: CASSPPNIGLLYNEQFF. The CDR3 DNA is TGTGCCAGCTCACCACCCAACATTGGGCTTTTGTACAATGAGCAGTTCTTC.

In this sample, this clone turned up a few times. V usage is TRBV2 and J usage is TRBJ2-1; the match to TRBD2 covers 9 bases. The CDR3 is 15 residues long. The germline gives CDR1 SNHLY, CDR2 FYNNEI. V gave up 2 bases and J gave up 9 bases; unmatched junction bases: 8. This chain's CDR3 is CASSELAGAGGEQFF. CDR3 DNA: TGTGCCAGCAGTGAATTAGCGGGAGCCGGAGGTGAGCAGTTCTTC. The full variable domain, with the rest looked up from reference TRBV2 and TRBJ2-1, is EPEVTQTPSHQVTQMGQEVILRCVPISNHLYFYWYRQILGQKVEFLVSFYNNEISEKSEIFDDQFSVERPDGSNFTLKIRSTKLEDSAMYFCASSELAGAGGEQFFGPGTRLTVL.

This clone has a single count. The DNA for the CDR3 is TGTGCCAGCAGTGGGGCCGGAGAGACCCAGTACTTC. It encodes CASSGAGETQYF. The chain uses TRBV2 and TRBJ2-5; no clear D. This CDR3 contains 12 residues. Trimming left V 4 bases short and J 4 bases short, with 7 bases between. From germline, CDR1 is SNHLY and CDR2 FYNNEI.

The V call is TRBV30, the J call TRBJ2-3, with 8 nucleotides matching TRBD1. V gave up 0 bases and J gave up 0 bases; unmatched junction bases: 11. Germline lookup yields CDR1 GTSNPN and CDR2 SVGIG (reference sequence). The CDR3 is 18 residues long. The CDR3 bases are TGTGCCTGGAGTGTACATACAGGGGGTCTAAGAAGCACAGATACGCAGTATTTT. Translated, it gives CAWSVHTGGLRSTDTQYF.

V gene TRBV4-3 combines with J gene TRBJ1-6; TRBD1 aligns across 8 bases. This CDR3 is built from 17 residues. The V segment lost 0 bases and the J segment 5 bases; nucleotides outside the gene matches: 6. Germline V gene data show CDR1 as LGHNA and CDR2 as YSLEER. The CDR3: CASSQEAQGANNSPLHF. DNA for the CDR3: TGCGCCAGCAGCCAAGAAGCCCAGGGGGCGAATAATTCACCCCTCCACTTT.

The chain combines TRBV19 with TRBJ2-2; a weak D match, TRBD1 (6 bases). The CDR3 consists of 15 residues. The germline V and J ends were trimmed by 1 base and 3 bases, with 9 bases remaining between them. Germline lookup yields CDR1 LNHDA and CDR2 SQIVND (reference sequence). CDR3 loop: CASSIGGPYTGELFF. The DNA of the CDR3 is TGTGCCAGTAGTATAGGGGGGCCGTACACCGGGGAGCTGTTTTTT.

This clone has just one count. The V call is TRBV7-2, the J call TRBJ2-7; 7 bases agree with TRBD1. CDR1 is SGHTA, CDR2 FQGNSA, per germline. This CDR3 comprises 13 residues. The V and J ends lost 7 bases and 3 bases, in that order; junction bases with no gene match: 6. As DNA, the CDR3 is TGTGCCAGCAACAGGGGACAGCTCTACGAGCAGTACTTC. Translation gives CASNRGQLYEQYF.

This rearrangement joins TRBV6-5 to TRBJ2-7; 8 nucleotides line up with TRBD2. The CDR3 is 15 amino acids. CDR1 and CDR2 from the germline V gene are MNHEY and SVGAGI. V lost 5 bases to trimming and J lost 2 bases; unmatched junction nucleotides: 8. The DNA of the CDR3 is TGTGCCAGCAGTCCCCGACTAGCGCGAACCTACGAGCAGTACTTC. Translating gives CASSPRLARTYEQYF.

The chain uses TRBV6-6 and TRBJ1-4; D possibly corresponds to TRBD1 (5 bases). Germline CDR1 is MNHNY and CDR2 is SVGAGI (reference sequence). This CDR3 has 17 amino acids. With 5 bases removed from V and 8 bases from J, the gap between germline ends came to 24 bases. This CDR3 reads CASSPLLVGGKGEKLFF. In DNA form, the CDR3 reads TGTGCCAGCAGTCCGCTCCTGGTTGGGGGGAAGGGCGAAAAACTGTTTTTT.

This clone was observed many times. CDR3 sequence: CSASTGREQFF. CDR3 nucleotides: TGCAGTGCTTCAACAGGGCGTGAGCAGTTCTTC. The chain combines TRBV20-1 with TRBJ2-1; D might be TRBD1 (6 bases). Germline values: CDR1 DFQATT, CDR2 SNEGSKA (reference sequence). V shed 5 bases and J shed 9 bases, with 11 bases lying between them. CDR3 length: 11 amino acids.

The chain recombines TRBV27 with TRBJ1-5, with 8 bases identical to TRBD1. V gave up 4 bases and J gave up 7 bases; unmatched junction bases: 6. This CDR3 is built from 14 residues. CDR1 and CDR2 (germline): MNHEY, SMNVEV (reference sequence). In DNA form, the CDR3 reads TGTGCCAGCAGTTCCCAGGGGGCCAACCAGCCCCAGCATTTT. Its translation is CASSSQGANQPQHF.

This chain uses TRBV2 with TRBJ2-7, with unresolved D. The CDR3 runs 12 residues. Between the trimmed V and J ends, which lost 8 bases and 6 bases, there was a span of 14 bases. The germline CDR1 and CDR2 sequences are SNHLY and FYNNEI. The CDR3 DNA reads TGTGCCAGCTTCGAGCTGGTTGGCGAGCAGTACTTC. The encoded protein is CASFELVGEQYF.

The CDR3 protein is CASNGQGPRGRVNSNQPQHF. The CDR3 DNA is TGTGCCAGTAATGGACAGGGGCCGCGGGGCCGCGTCAATAGCAATCAGCCCCAGCATTTT. The chain couples TRBV19 to TRBJ1-5; 9 bases match TRBD1. The CDR3 consists of 20 residues. The J segment lost 0 bases and the V segment lost 7 bases, leaving 19 bases of the junction unmatched. The germline gives CDR1 LNHDA, CDR2 SQIVND (reference sequence).